Sequencing of this TCR beta chain was carried out in a study of CD8+ T cells in alopecia areata (dated by TCRdb to between 2017 and 2018). Turning to the overall study: To study T cell clonal expansion in alopecia areata, the researchers applied high-throughput TCRbeta sequencing to both the C3H/HeJ mouse model and human patients. In humans, TCRbeta sequencing was performed on scalp tissue and on sorted CD4+ and CD8+ peripheral blood T cells from healthy controls and from patients with patchy or totalis/universalis alopecia areata. Clonality in the scalp was compared among normal scalp (n=4), patchy alopecia areata scalp (n=8), and alopecia totalis/universalis scalp (n=8). RNA was extracted with the PAXgene miRNA kit for fixed scalp, the miRNeasy kit for PBMCs, and the RNeasy kit for mouse skin. TCRbeta CDR3 regions were amplified by immunoSEQ multiplex PCR with 35 Vbeta forward and 13 Jbeta reverse primers. What the work shows at the level of the full study, not this receptor alone: Higher clonality and more expanded CD8+ clones were observed in lesional scalp than in normal scalp, particularly in alopecia totalis/universalis, a finding suggestive of antigenic drive. Compared with mice, TCR sequences shared between patients were less clear, possibly partly because of HLA diversity across the patient population. Resident alphabeta T cells in normal human skin are also sequenced, complicating scalp TCR repertoire analysis, unlike mouse skin dominated by gammadelta T cells.

Library generation was performed with the immunoSEQ multiplex PCR assay. RNA was extracted from all samples and reverse transcribed into cDNA as template for TCR sequencing. First-strand cDNA was synthesized with SuperScript III using a 2:1 mix of oligo-dT and random hexamers. A synthetic immune receptor repertoire was used to measure amplification bias, and any remaining bias was corrected computationally. The authors' analysis ran thus. Raw reads were preprocessed to remove errors, and CDR3 was defined by IMGT conventions from the conserved cysteine to phenylalanine. Clonality was computed by normalizing Shannon entropy by log2 of the number of productive unique TCRs and subtracting the result from 1. Whether each scalp clone was CD4 or CD8 was inferred by checking scalp TCRbeta sequences against the CD4 and CD8 repertoires from sorted blood. Sourced from immuneACCESS, this table was stored by TCRdb with only in-frame sequences that have V and J called. A share of the clones is absent; for the studies checked, an unresolved V gene accounts for under half, and the remainder has no known explanation. V, J and clone size derive from that table, while D and trimming were established from the DNA sequence. The sample yields roughly 150,000 clones; roughly 50% were counted once. The ten largest clones capture about 4.5% of the sample.

In the case of this clone: It lacks a known antigen. Within one base of it there is no much larger clone, and no base qualities were kept.

The germline ends are 13 bases apart after V is trimmed by 4 bases and J by 3 bases. In the germline V gene (reference sequence), CDR1 corresponds to LNHNV and CDR2 to YYDKDF. The CDR3 sequence holds 14 residues, the cysteine and phenylalanine included. The entry retains the CDR3 DNA only, 42 bases that are in frame from base 1. PBMCs were separated by density centrifugation and stained for CD3, CD4 and CD8, after which CD4+ and CD8+ T cells were sorted on a FACSAria. Unaffected controls provided scalp biopsies and blood samples. Recombination connected TRBV15 to TRBJ2-7; the D call could be TRBD1 or TRBD2, with each sharing 6 bases. The source of this sequence is a human donor in good health. Sequenced input: CD4+ T cells sorted from blood. The DNA is TGTGCCACCAGCAAGACTAGGGGGATCTACGAGCAGTACTTC. Protein translation: CATSKTRGIYEQYF.